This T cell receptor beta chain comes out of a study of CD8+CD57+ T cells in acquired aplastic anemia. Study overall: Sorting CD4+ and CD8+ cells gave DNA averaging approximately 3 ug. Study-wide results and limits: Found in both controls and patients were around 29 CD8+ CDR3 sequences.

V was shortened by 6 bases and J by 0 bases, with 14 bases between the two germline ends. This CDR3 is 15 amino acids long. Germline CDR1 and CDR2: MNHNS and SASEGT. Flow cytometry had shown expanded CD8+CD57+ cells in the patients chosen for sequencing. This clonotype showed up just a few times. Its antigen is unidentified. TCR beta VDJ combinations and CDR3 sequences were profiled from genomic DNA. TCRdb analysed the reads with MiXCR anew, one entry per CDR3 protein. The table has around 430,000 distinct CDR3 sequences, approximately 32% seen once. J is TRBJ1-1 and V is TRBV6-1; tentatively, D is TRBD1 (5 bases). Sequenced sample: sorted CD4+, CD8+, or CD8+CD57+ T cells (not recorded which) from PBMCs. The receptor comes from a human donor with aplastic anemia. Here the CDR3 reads CASSAKQAMNTEAFF. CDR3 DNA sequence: TGTGCCAGCAGCGCAAAACAGGCCATGAACACTGAAGCTTTCTTT.